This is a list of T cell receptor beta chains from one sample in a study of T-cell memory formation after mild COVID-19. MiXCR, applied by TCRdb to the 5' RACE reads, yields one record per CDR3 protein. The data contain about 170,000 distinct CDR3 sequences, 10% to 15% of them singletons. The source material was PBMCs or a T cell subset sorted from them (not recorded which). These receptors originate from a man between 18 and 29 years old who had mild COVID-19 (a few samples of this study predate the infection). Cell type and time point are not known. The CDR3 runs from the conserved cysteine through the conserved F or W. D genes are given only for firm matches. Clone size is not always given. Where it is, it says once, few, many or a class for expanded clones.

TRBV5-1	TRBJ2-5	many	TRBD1	TGCGCCAGCAGCCCCGGGACAGGGCGAGAGACCCAGTACTTC	CASSPGTGRETQYF
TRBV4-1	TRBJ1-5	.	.	TGCGCCAGCAGTCAACAGGTTCTTAGCAATCAGCCCCAGCATTTT	CASSQQVLSNQPQHF
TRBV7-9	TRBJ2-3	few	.	TGTGCCAGCAGCCGCCAGGAAACAGATACGCAGTATTTT	CASSRQETDTQYF
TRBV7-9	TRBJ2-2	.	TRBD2	TGTGCCAGCAGCACTGGCGGGGGCACCGGGGAGCTGTTTTTT	CASSTGGGTGELFF
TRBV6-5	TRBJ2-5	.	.	TGTGCCAGCGGTGCGGAGACCCAGTACTTC	CASGAETQYF
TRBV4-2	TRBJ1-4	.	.	TGTGCCAGCAGCCAAGACGGGACAAAACTTGAAAAACTGTTTTTT	CASSQDGTKLEKLFF
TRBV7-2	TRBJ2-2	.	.	TGTGCCAGCCGCCGACAGGAGGGATCTGGGGAGCTGTTTTTT	CASRRQEGSGELFF
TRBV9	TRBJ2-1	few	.	TGTGCCAGCAGTCCAGCCCCGAGCTCCTACAATGAGCAGTTCTTC	CASSPAPSSYNEQFF
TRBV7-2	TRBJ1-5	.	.	TGTGCCAGCAGCGTAGGGGCGGGGGATCAGCCCCAGCATTTT	CASSVGAGDQPQHF
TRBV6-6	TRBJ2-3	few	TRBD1	TGTGCCAGCAGTACGGCCGGGACAGGTATCGATACGCAGTATTTT	CASSTAGTGIDTQYF
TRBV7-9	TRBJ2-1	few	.	TGTGCCAGCAGCTTAGCGCGGACGGCCATCAATGAGCAGTTCTTC	CASSLARTAINEQFF
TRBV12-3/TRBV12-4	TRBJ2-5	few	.	TGTGCCAGCAGTTTACGTCTTGTCAGCCGGTTAGAGACCCAGTACTTC	CASSLRLVSRLETQYF
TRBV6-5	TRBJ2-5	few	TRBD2	TGTGCCAGCAGTTACTCGATAAGCGGGGACTATGAGACCCAGTACTTC	CASSYSISGDYETQYF
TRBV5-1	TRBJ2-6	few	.	TGCGCCAGCAGCTTGGATGGCTCTGGGGCCAACGTCCTGACTTTC	CASSLDGSGANVLTF
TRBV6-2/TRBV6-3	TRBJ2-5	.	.	TGTGCCAGCAGTTATCGAGGGACCCTTCGGACCCAGTACTTC	CASSYRGTLRTQYF
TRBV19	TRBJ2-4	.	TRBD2	TGTGCCAGTAGTTCTCTAGCGGGCGGAAACATTCAGTACTTC	CASSSLAGGNIQYF
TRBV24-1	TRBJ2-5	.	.	TGTGCCACCAGTGGGGTAGAAGGCTATGAGCCCCAGTACTTC	CATSGVEGYEPQYF
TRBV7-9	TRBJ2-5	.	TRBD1	TGTGCCAGCAGCTTCGGGACAGGGGGAGCCCAGTACTTC	CASSFGTGGAQYF
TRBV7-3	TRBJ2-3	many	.	TGTGCCAGCAGCTTAAGAGAGGGAGATACGCAGTATTTT	CASSLREGDTQYF
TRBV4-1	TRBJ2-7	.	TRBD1	TGCGCCAGCAGCCAAGGGACGGGACAGGGGTCCTACGAGCAGTACTTC	CASSQGTGQGSYEQYF
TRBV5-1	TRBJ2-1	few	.	TGCGCCAGCCAGCGGAACAGGGGGGGGAATGAGCAGTTCTTC	CASQRNRGGNEQFF
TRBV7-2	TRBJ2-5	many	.	TGTGCCAGCGGGGGGCCGGGGAAAGAGACCCAGTACTTC	CASGGPGKETQYF
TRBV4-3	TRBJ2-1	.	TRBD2	TGCGCCAGCAGCCAAGAGCCAGCGGGGGGAACATATGAGCAGTTCTTC	CASSQEPAGGTYEQFF
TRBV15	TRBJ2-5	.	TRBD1	TGTGCCACCAGCAGAGGGGGGACAGCCCAAGAGACCCAGTACTTC	CATSRGGTAQETQYF
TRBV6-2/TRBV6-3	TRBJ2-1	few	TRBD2	TGTGCCAGCAGGGTAGCGGGGAACTACAATGAGCAGTTCTTC	CASRVAGNYNEQFF
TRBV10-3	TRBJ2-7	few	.	TGTGCCATCAGTGAGAGAGGGCAGTCCTACGAGCAGTACTTC	CAISERGQSYEQYF
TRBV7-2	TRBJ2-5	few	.	TGTGCCAGCAGCTTAGGAGGGACTCTAGAGACCCAGTACTTC	CASSLGGTLETQYF
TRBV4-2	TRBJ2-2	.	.	TGTGCCAGCAGCCAAGGACTGTTGAACACCGGGGAGCTGTTTTTT	CASSQGLLNTGELFF
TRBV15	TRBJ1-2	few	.	TGTGCCACCAGCCCGAAAGGGGCAGACTATGGCTACACCTTC	CATSPKGADYGYTF
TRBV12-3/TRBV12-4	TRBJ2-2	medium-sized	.	TGTGCCAGCAGCCCGGAAAACACCGGGGAGCTGTTTTTT	CASSPENTGELFF
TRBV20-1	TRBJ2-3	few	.	TGCAGTGCTAGGACGGGGCTAGCGACAGATACGCAGTATTTT	CSARTGLATDTQYF
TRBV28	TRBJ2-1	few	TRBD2	TGTGCCAGCAGTTTATCGAGCGGGGGAACCTACAATGAGCAGTTCTTC	CASSLSSGGTYNEQFF
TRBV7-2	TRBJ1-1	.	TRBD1	TGTGCCAGCAGCGCCGACAGGGGGCTTGTCGGAACTGAAGCTTTCTTT	CASSADRGLVGTEAFF
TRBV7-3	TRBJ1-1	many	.	TGTGCCAGCAGCTTAGGACCCACGAGCACTGAAGCTTTCTTT	CASSLGPTSTEAFF
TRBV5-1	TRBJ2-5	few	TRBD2	TGCGCCAGCAGTACTAGCGGGGGGGTTGAGACCCAGTACTTC	CASSTSGGVETQYF
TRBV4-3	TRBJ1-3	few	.	TGCGCCAGCAGCCAAGAGAAAGGGGCTGGAAACACCATATATTTT	CASSQEKGAGNTIYF
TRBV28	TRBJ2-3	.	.	TGTGCCAGCTTGGCCCAGGGTAGCACAGATACGCAGTATTTT	CASLAQGSTDTQYF
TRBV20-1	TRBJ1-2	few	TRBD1	TGCAGTGCTAGCCAGGGGGCAGGTTATGGCTACACCTTC	CSASQGAGYGYTF
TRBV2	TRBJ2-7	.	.	TGTGCCAGCAGCGAGAGGGGCTACGAGCAGTACTTC	CASSERGYEQYF
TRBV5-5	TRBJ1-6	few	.	TGTGCCAGCAGCTTGATGGATAATTCACCCCTCCACTTT	CASSLMDNSPLHF
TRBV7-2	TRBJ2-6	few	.	TGTGCCAGCAGCTTTGTTGGCTCTGGGGCCAACGTCCTGACTTTC	CASSFVGSGANVLTF
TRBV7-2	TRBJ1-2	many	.	TGTGCCAGCAGCTGGGGCCAGAGATATGGCTACACCTTC	CASSWGQRYGYTF
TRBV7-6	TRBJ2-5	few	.	TGTGCCAGCAGCTTACAAGCCGCGGGCACCGGGCTAGAGACCCAGTACTTC	CASSLQAAGTGLETQYF
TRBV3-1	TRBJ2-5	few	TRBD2	TGTGCCAGCAGCCGACTAGCGGAAGAGACCCAGTACTTC	CASSRLAEETQYF
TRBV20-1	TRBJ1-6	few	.	TGCAGTGCTAGAGATCCCGTAGGGTCCTATAATTCACCCCTCCACTTT	CSARDPVGSYNSPLHF
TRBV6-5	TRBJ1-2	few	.	TGTGCCAGCAGTTACGACAGTAGCTACACCTTC	CASSYDSSYTF
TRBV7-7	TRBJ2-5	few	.	TGTGCTAGCAGCATGGGGAGCGAGACCCAGTACTTC	CASSMGSETQYF
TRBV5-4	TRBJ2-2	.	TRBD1	TGTGCCAGCAGCTCCGGGACAGGGGCCACCGGGGAGCTGTTTTTT	CASSSGTGATGELFF